Included here is one TCR beta chain sequence, with context. The antigen is undetermined. V lost 4 bases, J lost 2 bases, and 10 bases lay in between. CDR1 WNHNN and CDR2 SYGVQD come from the germline V gene (reference sequence). The length of the CDR3 is 14 residues. Assay used: immunoSEQ multiplex PCR; TCRdb lists only in-frame clones, some missing. The table includes 70,000 to 90,000 clones, about 85% detected once. The sample comes from a study of OX40 agonist ivuxolimab in advanced cancers. General study points: More expanded clones were found, on average, in CD8+ than in CD4+ T cells.

The rearrangement links TRBV10-1 to TRBJ2-3; possibly TRBD1 for D (6 bases). The source was CD4+ or CD8+ T cells sorted from blood, collected in a trial of the OX40 agonist ivuxolimab. The receptor was derived from an adult with an advanced solid tumor such as melanoma, head and neck, liver or kidney cancer. CDR3 protein: CASSADSTTDTQYF. As DNA, the CDR3 is TGCGCCAGCAGTGCGGACAGTACCACAGATACGCAGTATTTT.